These 13 T cell receptor beta chains were sequenced from one sample in a study of blood T cell repertoires in COVID-19. Profiling relied on immunoSEQ multiplex PCR, and the TCRdb table lists in-frame clones only, not all of them. Here the sample spans approximately 210,000 clones, about four fifths being singletons. Specimen: PBMCs or T cells enriched from blood (not recorded which). The receptors were gathered from a woman in her fifties or sixties with acute COVID-19.

The rearrangement joins TRBV27 to TRBJ2-1; a weak D match, TRBD2 (5 bases). The CDR3 sequence is 13 residues long. Germline CDR1 reads MNHEY; CDR2 reads SMNVEV (reference sequence). V gave up 5 bases and J gave up 10 bases, with 15 bases separating them. Written as DNA, the CDR3 is TGTGCCAGCAGTGCGGGCGGTCAAGTCGAGCAGTTCTTC. Translation: CASSAGGQVEQFF.

In DNA form, the CDR3 reads TGTGCCAGCAGTTCCTCCGGGACAGGGTCTAACGAGCAGTACTTC. It translates to CASSSSGTGSNEQYF. V is TRBV28 and J is TRBJ2-7; TRBD1 matches 9 bases. In germline, CDR1 is MDHEN, CDR2 SYDVKM. V lost 4 bases, J lost 5 bases, and 9 bases stayed unmatched. The length of the CDR3 is 15 residues.

This clone was seen a few times. This chain uses TRBV10-1 with TRBJ2-7, with unresolved D. The CDR3 loop spans 12 amino acids. Germline V gene sequence: CDR1 WNHNN, CDR2 SYGVQD (reference sequence). V was pared by 8 bases and J by 1 base, with 9 bases between. The CDR3 region has the DNA TGCGCCAGCGGAGATTTGTCCTACGAGCAGTACTTC. Translation gives CASGDLSYEQYF.

The rearrangement links TRBV5-1 to TRBJ2-7, with 9 bases matching TRBD1. The CDR3 runs 15 residues. The ends lost 3 bases at V and 5 bases at J; junction bases unmatched: 9. Germline CDR1 reads SGHRS; CDR2 reads YFSETQ. The CDR3, as DNA: TGCGCCAGCAGCTCATCCGGGACAGGGAGCCACGAGCAGTACTTC. Amino acid sequence: CASSSSGTGSHEQYF.

This clone was observed a few times. The chain carries TRBV27 and TRBJ1-5; D remains ambiguous. This CDR3 is built from 14 residues. Trimming stripped 7 bases from V and 7 bases from J, with 17 bases between. Germline V gene data show CDR1 as MNHEY and CDR2 as SMNVEV (reference sequence). Written as DNA, the CDR3 is TGTGCCAGCACCCCGTCGGGAGCCCACCAGCCCCAGCATTTT. Translated: CASTPSGAHQPQHF.

The CDR3 DNA reads as TGTGCCAGCAGCCCCAGGTTTAGCGAATACAATGAGCAGTTCTTC. Protein: CASSPRFSEYNEQFF. The rearrangement links TRBV7-2 to TRBJ2-1, with D possibly being TRBD2 (5 bases). Germline V gene data show CDR1 as SGHTA and CDR2 as FQGNSA. Between the trimmed V and J ends, which lost 5 bases and 4 bases, there was a span of 15 bases. This CDR3 region has 15 residues.

This chain joins TRBV28 and TRBJ1-5; D is perhaps TRBD1 (6 bases). Trimming shortened V by 5 bases and J by 5 bases, and 16 bases separated the two germline ends. Germline lookup yields CDR1 MDHEN and CDR2 SYDVKM. This CDR3 is built from 15 residues. The CDR3 here is CASSPSDRKDQPQHF. The CDR3 DNA follows: TGTGCCAGCAGTCCATCAGACAGGAAAGATCAGCCCCAGCATTTT. Looking up the rest from reference TRBV28 and TRBJ1-5 gives the full variable domain: DVKVTQSSRYLVKRTGEKVFLECVQDMDHENMFWYRQDPGLGLRLIYFSYDVKMKEKGDIPEGYSVSREKKERFSLILESASTNQTSMYLCASSPSDRKDQPQHFGDGTRLSIL.

This chain uses TRBV24-1 with TRBJ2-2; weak D call: TRBD1 (6 bases). The CDR3 has 15 residues. V lost 5 bases and J 2 bases, leaving 11 bases between the germline ends. The germline V gene has CDR1 KGHDR and CDR2 SFDVKD. The CDR3 bases are TGTGCCACCAGTGCCCCGGACAGAAACACCGGGGAGCTGTTTTTT. It is translated as CATSAPDRNTGELFF.

This clone was detected once. V and J are TRBV12-3 or TRBV12-4 and TRBJ1-1; D gene unclear. The CDR3 is made up of 11 amino acids. The V and J ends lost 2 bases and 7 bases respectively, with 5 bases between them. This chain's CDR3 is CASSLSGEAFF. CDR3 coding DNA: TGTGCCAGCAGTTTATCGGGTGAAGCTTTCTTT.

The table lists this clone with a count of one. V and J are TRBV7-2 and TRBJ2-2; a possible D gene is TRBD2 (7 bases). V lost 5 bases and J lost 2, with 15 bases in between. CDR3 length: 16 residues. The germline V gene encodes CDR1 SGHTA and CDR2 FQGNSA. The CDR3 sequence: CASSQTGGGNTGELFF. The CDR3 DNA follows: TGTGCCAGCAGCCAGACGGGGGGCGGTAACACCGGGGAGCTGTTTTTT.

This chain connects TRBV6-2 or TRBV6-3 to TRBJ2-1; a weak D match, TRBD2 (5 bases). This CDR3 contains 16 residues. The V end lost 0 bases, the J end lost 5 bases, and 14 bases lay between the germline ends. CDR1 is MNHEY and CDR2 is SVGEGT in the germline V gene. The CDR3 nucleotides read TGTGCCAGCAGTTACTCGTTCGGAGCGGTCCACAATGAGCAGTTCTTC. Translated: CASSYSFGAVHNEQFF.

This rearrangement joins TRBV7-9 to TRBJ2-7, with 7 bases lining up with TRBD1. The CDR3 is 14 residues long. V trimming: 3 bases; J trimming: 0 bases; junction bases outside the gene matches: 2. CDR1 SEHNR and CDR2 FQNEAQ come from the germline V gene (reference sequence). CDR3 DNA sequence: TGTGCCAGCAGCTTGCAGGGGGTCTCCTACGAGCAGTACTTC. Its protein product is CASSLQGVSYEQYF.

This chain joins TRBV2 and TRBJ2-5, with TRBD1 identical over 11 bases. V dropped 8 bases and J dropped 4; count of bases not matched to a gene: 9. The CDR3 is made up of 15 amino acids. Germline V gene sequence: CDR1 SNHLY, CDR2 FYNNEI. The CDR3, as DNA: TGTGCCAGCCAGTTGAGGGGGACAGGGGGAGAGACCCAGTACTTC. Translated: CASQLRGTGGETQYF.